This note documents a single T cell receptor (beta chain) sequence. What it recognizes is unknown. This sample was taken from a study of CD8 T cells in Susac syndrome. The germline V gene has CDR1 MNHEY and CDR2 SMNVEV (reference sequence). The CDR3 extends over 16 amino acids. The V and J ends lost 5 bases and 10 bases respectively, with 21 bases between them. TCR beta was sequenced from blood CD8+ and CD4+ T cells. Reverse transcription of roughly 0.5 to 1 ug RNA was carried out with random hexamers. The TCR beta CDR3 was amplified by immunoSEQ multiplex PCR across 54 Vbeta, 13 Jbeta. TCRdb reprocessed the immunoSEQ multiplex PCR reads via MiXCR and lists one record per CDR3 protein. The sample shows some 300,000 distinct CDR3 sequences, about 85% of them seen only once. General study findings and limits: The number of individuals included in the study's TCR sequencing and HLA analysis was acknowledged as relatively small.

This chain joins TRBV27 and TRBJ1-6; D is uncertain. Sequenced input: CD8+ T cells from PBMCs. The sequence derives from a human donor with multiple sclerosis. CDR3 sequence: CASSPTDSLAHSPLHF. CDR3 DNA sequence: TGTGCCAGCAGTCCCACCGACTCCTTAGCCCACTCACCCCTCCACTTT.